This T cell receptor (beta chain) comes out of a study of T cells of healthy individuals. This clonotype is medium-sized. TCRdb itself ran the 5' RACE reads through MiXCR, one entry per CDR3 protein. The table lists some 85,000 distinct CDR3 sequences, about 5% of them singletons, with 6.5% to 8% in the top ten. The CDR3 spans 15 residues. Trimming took off 6 bases at V and 0 bases at J, with 9 bases between the two ends. In germline, CDR1 is MNHEY, CDR2 SVGAGI. V and J are TRBV6-5 and TRBJ2-6; tentatively, D is TRBD1 (5 bases). This sequence originates from a female donor in good health. CDR3 sequence (DNA): TGTGCCAGCAGGCGTGACAGCTCTGGGGCCAACGTCCTGACTTTC. Protein product: CASRRDSSGANVLTF.